This T cell receptor (beta chain) was sequenced in a study of blood T cell repertoires in COVID-19. Background on the study: The analysed material was cDNA or gDNA that came from T cells, B-cell-depleted T cells, or PBMCs.

The data were produced by immunoSEQ multiplex PCR, yet TCRdb's version contains in-frame clones alone and is incomplete. The table lists about 97,000 clones, 70% to 90% of them singletons. Germline assignment: CDR1 SGHRS and CDR2 YFSETQ. This CDR3 has 15 residues. V was shortened by 3 bases and J by 6 bases, with 16 bases between the two germline ends. The TCR sequence derives from a man aged 45-65 years with active COVID-19. The genes are TRBV5-1 and TRBJ1-5, with a tentative D call TRBD1 (5 bases). The material sequenced was peripheral blood. The CDR3 DNA reads as TGCGCCAGCAGCTGGGAGGCGGGGGGTTCTCAGCCCCAGCATTTT. This encodes CASSWEAGGSQPQHF. Looking up the rest from reference TRBV5-1 and TRBJ1-5 gives the full variable domain: KAGVTQTPRYLIKTRGQQVTLSCSPISGHRSVSWYQQTPGQGLQFLFEYFSETQRNKGNFPGRFSGRQFSNSRSEMNVSTLELGDSALYLCASSWEAGGSQPQHFGDGTRLSIL.